One and the same sample provided the 20 T cell receptor beta chains below, sequenced in a study of immune aging and cytomegalovirus after organ transplant. Time point in this sample: five sample-tagged time points from pre-transplant (day -1) to day 368 post-transplant, pooled. What these receptors recognize is not known. A microwell BD Rhapsody targeted mRNA and AbSeq workflow captured the cells and built the libraries. Each CDR3 protein is one row after TCRdb ran MiXCR on the single-cell sequencing reads. Of roughly 20,000 distinct CDR3 sequences in the sample, roughly a third were seen once. The sequences come from CMV peptide-activated CD4+ and CD8+ T cells sorted from blood, collected at five time points, pooled. Stated subset: sorted CD8+CD137+ and CD4+CD154+ T cells after 12 to 13 h CMV IE-1 peptide stimulation. Every receptor here comes from a female donor who had a heart transplant and CMV viremia.

By sample fraction, this clonotype is medium-sized (0.01 to 0.1%). The chain joins TRBV2 to TRBJ2-7, with 8 bases aligning to TRBD1. The V gene's germline CDR1 is SNHLY and CDR2 FYNNEI. The length of the CDR3 is 13 residues. The trim removed 6 bases at V and 4 bases at J, leaving 5 bases unmatched. The CDR3 reads CASRQGEYYEQYF. The CDR3 DNA follows: TGTGCCAGCAGACAGGGGGAATATTACGAGCAGTACTTC.

This clonotype is a singleton in its sample. The rearrangement uses TRBV11-1 and TRBJ1-1; unclear D gene. The CDR3 spans 13 residues. Trimming took off 3 bases at V and 3 bases at J, with 8 bases between the two ends. CDR1 and CDR2 (germline): SGHAT, FQDESV (reference sequence). In DNA, the CDR3 is TGTGCCAGCAGCTTTAGGAGGGACACTGAAGCTTTCTTT. It encodes CASSFRRDTEAFF.

The chain's CDR3 is CVTNIGNEQFF. CDR3 coding DNA: TGTGTCACCAATATCGGGAATGAGCAGTTCTTC. The rearrangement joins TRBV6-1 to TRBJ2-1, with D unresolved. The length of the CDR3 is 11 residues. Looked up from germline, CDR1 is MNHNS and CDR2 is SASEGT.

This clonotype was counted ten times or more. J is TRBJ1-4 and V is TRBV18; 7 nucleotides line up with TRBD1. The J segment lost 4 bases and the V segment lost 3 bases, leaving 5 bases of the junction unmatched. Germline V gives CDR1 KGHSH, CDR2 LQKENI. The CDR3 runs 15 residues. The CDR3 DNA reads as TGTGCCAGCTCACCCGGACAGGCGAATAATGAAAAACTGTTTTTT. Protein: CASSPGQANNEKLFF.

In this sample, this clonotype turned up a few times. This rearrangement joins TRBV6-2 or TRBV6-3 to TRBJ2-7; D not resolved. The CDR3 sequence is 14 residues long. The germline V gene has CDR1 MNHEY and CDR2 SVGEGT. Trimming left V 2 bases short and J 0 bases short, with 8 bases between. CDR3 bases: TGTGCCAGCAGTTACCGAGCGATCTCCTACGAGCAGTACTTC. Translated: CASSYRAISYEQYF.

The chain recombines TRBV11-2 with TRBJ1-1; TRBD1 might be the D (6 bases). Germline-derived CDR1 and CDR2 are SGHAT and FQNNGV. The CDR3 contains 15 residues. Trimming removed 5 bases at V and 1 base at J, with 14 bases between. CDR3 coding DNA: TGTGCCAGCAGCCTACTACAGGGATCGAACACTGAAGCTTTCTTT. It encodes CASSLLQGSNTEAFF.

To note about this clonotype: A junction boundary mismatches the germline segment, possibly from a read error. The J gene is TRBJ2-5, the V gene TRBV9; a weak D match, TRBD1 (5 bases). CDR1 SGDLS and CDR2 YYNGEE come from the germline V gene. CDR3 length: 14 residues. Here the CDR3 DNA reads TGTGCCAGCAACGTAGGCAGGGCGCAGGAGACCCAGTACTTC. It yields the protein CASNVGRAQETQYF.

This clonotype was observed many times. CDR3 amino acids: CASSVGDRGGEKLFF. In DNA form, the CDR3 reads TGTGCCAGCAGCGTAGGAGACAGGGGAGGGGAAAAACTGTTTTTT. The J gene is TRBJ1-4, the V gene TRBV9, with 8 bases matching TRBD1. Losses at the gene ends were 0 bases for V and 8 bases for J; bases not matched to a gene: 6. The CDR3 is 15 amino acids. Germline CDR1 is SGDLS and CDR2 is YYNGEE.

This clonotype was counted between two and nine times. The V gene is TRBV7-9, the J gene TRBJ2-1; 7 bases agree with TRBD2. Germline V gene lookup returns CDR1 SEHNR and CDR2 FQNEAQ (reference sequence). The CDR3 consists of 14 residues. The V segment lost 8 bases and the J segment 5 bases; nucleotides outside the gene matches: 9. This CDR3 is CASSWSGGNNEQFF. The CDR3 DNA is TGTGCCAGCTCGTGGTCGGGGGGAAACAATGAGCAGTTCTTC.

The V and J genes are TRBV27 and TRBJ2-3, with D tentatively TRBD2 (6 bases). Germline V CDR1 and CDR2: MNHEY, SMNVEV (reference sequence). Trimming cost V 7 bases and J 3 bases, with 14 bases left between them. The CDR3 runs to 14 residues. CDR3 sequence reads: CASTPMGRTDTQYF. CDR3 coding DNA: TGTGCCAGCACCCCCATGGGGAGGACAGATACGCAGTATTTT.

This clonotype was counted at least ten times. The rearrangement links TRBV5-4 to TRBJ2-3; a weak D match, TRBD2 (6 bases). Trimming left V 5 bases short and J 0 bases short, with 13 bases between. This CDR3 contains 15 residues. Germline V gene data show CDR1 as SGHNT and CDR2 as YYREEE (reference sequence). The CDR3 nucleotides read TGTGCCAGCAGACGTACGGGGGTTAGCACAGATACGCAGTATTTT. Its protein is CASRRTGVSTDTQYF.

V gene TRBV20-1 combines with J gene TRBJ2-1; D not resolved. This CDR3 is 12 amino acids long. Trimming pared 2 bases from V and 0 bases from J, leaving 2 bases between. Looked up from germline, CDR1 is DFQATT and CDR2 is SNEGSKA (reference sequence). The CDR3 DNA follows: TGCAGTGCTAGAATCTCCTACAATGAGCAGTTCTTC. Amino acid sequence: CSARISYNEQFF.

Details on this clonotype: The germline gene is not matched at one end of the junction; a read error may be the cause. This chain joins TRBV30 and TRBJ2-7; 7 bases are shared with TRBD2. Germline-derived CDR1 and CDR2 are GTSNPN and SVGIG (reference sequence). The CDR3 is made up of 14 amino acids. The CDR3 DNA sequence: TGTGCCTGGAAATCGGCGGGAGAATTCAGCGAGCAGAACTTC. It encodes CAWKSAGEFSEQNF.

Concerning this clonotype: Germline is not matched at one junction end, which may reflect a read error. The V and J genes are TRBV29-1 and TRBJ2-1; D assignment may be TRBD1 or TRBD2 (5 bases each). Germline lookup yields CDR1 SQVTM and CDR2 ANQGSEA. This CDR3 has 15 amino acids. CDR3 residues: CSVNPWATRDGEQLF. The CDR3, as DNA: TGCAGCGTTAATCCGTGGGCGACCCGGGACGGCGAGCAGCTCTTC.

The V call is TRBV29-1, the J call TRBJ1-1; D is unclear. Germline CDR1 SQVTM, CDR2 ANQGSEA. Trimming removed 3 bases from V and 1 base from J, with 6 bases in between. This CDR3 has 12 amino acids. CDR3 sequence (DNA): TGCAGCGTTGAGATCCAGAACACTGAAGCTTTCTTT. This encodes CSVEIQNTEAFF.

This clonotype was counted a single time. The CDR3, as DNA: TGTGCCAGCAGTCAGGACCTAGCGGATGGGGGTGGGACCCAGTACTTC. Translating gives CASSQDLADGGGTQYF. The V call is TRBV6-1, the J call TRBJ2-5; TRBD2 agrees at 7 bases. V lost 5 bases to trimming and J lost 7 bases; unmatched junction nucleotides: 16. This CDR3 comprises 16 residues. The germline V gene encodes CDR1 MNHNS and CDR2 SASEGT.

This clonotype has more than one count but fewer than ten. The rearrangement links TRBV12-3 or TRBV12-4 to TRBJ2-3; tentative D call: TRBD2 (5 bases). The CDR3 is made up of 15 amino acids. The germline V and J ends were trimmed by 2 bases and 4 bases, with 13 bases remaining between them. As DNA, the CDR3 is TGTGCCAGCAGTTTATTCGGGGTCGGGGCAGATACGCAGTATTTT. Its protein product is CASSLFGVGADTQYF.

In its sample, this clonotype was seen many times. V gene TRBV9 combines with J gene TRBJ1-1; D is ambiguous. Germline V CDR1 and CDR2: SGDLS, YYNGEE. Trimming removed 0 bases from V and 2 bases from J, with 11 bases in between. The CDR3 is 15 residues long. The CDR3 DNA is TGTGCCAGCAGCGTAGATAGCGCGAGAAACACTGAAGCTTTCTTT. It is translated as CASSVDSARNTEAFF.

This clonotype was seen at least ten times. This rearrangement joins TRBV27 to TRBJ1-2, with TRBD1 matching over 10 bases. The CDR3 totals 14 residues. The germline CDR1 and CDR2 sequences are MNHEY and SMNVEV (reference sequence). V gave up 6 bases and J gave up 2 bases; unmatched junction bases: 3. The CDR3 nucleotides read TGTGCCAGCAGGGGACAGGGGAGGAACTATGGCTACACCTTC. As protein: CASRGQGRNYGYTF.

Within the sample, this clonotype is medium-sized. The V call is TRBV20-1, the J call TRBJ1-1, with D uncertain. Looked up from germline, CDR1 is DFQATT and CDR2 is SNEGSKA (reference sequence). The CDR3 consists of 13 residues. Trimming cost V 6 bases and J 2 bases, with 13 bases left between them. DNA of the CDR3: TGCAGTGCCCGCCCGGACGGCAACACTGAAGCTTTCTTT. It codes for CSARPDGNTEAFF.